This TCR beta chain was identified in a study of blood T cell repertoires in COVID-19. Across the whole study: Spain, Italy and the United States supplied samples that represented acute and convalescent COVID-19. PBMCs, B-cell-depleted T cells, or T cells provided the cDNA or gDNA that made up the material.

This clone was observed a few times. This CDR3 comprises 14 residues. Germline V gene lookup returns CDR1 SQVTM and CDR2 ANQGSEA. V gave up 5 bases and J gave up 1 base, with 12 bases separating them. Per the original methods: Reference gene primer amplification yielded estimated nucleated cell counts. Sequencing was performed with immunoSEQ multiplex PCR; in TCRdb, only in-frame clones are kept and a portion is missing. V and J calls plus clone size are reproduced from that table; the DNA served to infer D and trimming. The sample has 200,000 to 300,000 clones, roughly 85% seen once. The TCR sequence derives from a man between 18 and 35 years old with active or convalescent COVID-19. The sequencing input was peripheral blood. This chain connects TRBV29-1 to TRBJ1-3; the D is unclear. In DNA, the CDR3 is TGCAGCGTTCCTCAGAATCAATCTGGAAACACCATATATTTT. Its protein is CSVPQNQSGNTIYF.